This T cell receptor (beta chain) appears in the sequencing data of a study of blood T cell repertoires in COVID-19. Study information: Acute-phase and convalescent COVID-19 samples originated in the United States, Italy and Spain. The cDNA or gDNA used as material had been derived from T cells, B-cell-depleted T cells, or PBMCs.

This CDR3 contains 16 residues. CDR1 and CDR2 (germline): KGHSH, LQKENI. Trimming shortened V by 3 bases and J by 0 bases, and 9 bases separated the two germline ends. Original data processing: Estimates of nucleated cell counts were drawn from the amplification of reference gene primers. Using immunoSEQ multiplex PCR, the repertoire was profiled, and TCRdb retains in-frame clones only, with some absent. For V, J and clone size, that table is used; D and trimming come from the DNA. This table has approximately 100,000 clones, approximately 80% appearing once. The receptor's source is a man in his 60s with acute or convalescent COVID-19. What was sequenced was peripheral blood. V is TRBV18 and J is TRBJ2-6; D is uncertain. DNA of the CDR3: TGTGCCAGCTCACCGGCTTATTTCTCTGGGGCCAACGTCCTGACTTTC. Protein: CASSPAYFSGANVLTF.